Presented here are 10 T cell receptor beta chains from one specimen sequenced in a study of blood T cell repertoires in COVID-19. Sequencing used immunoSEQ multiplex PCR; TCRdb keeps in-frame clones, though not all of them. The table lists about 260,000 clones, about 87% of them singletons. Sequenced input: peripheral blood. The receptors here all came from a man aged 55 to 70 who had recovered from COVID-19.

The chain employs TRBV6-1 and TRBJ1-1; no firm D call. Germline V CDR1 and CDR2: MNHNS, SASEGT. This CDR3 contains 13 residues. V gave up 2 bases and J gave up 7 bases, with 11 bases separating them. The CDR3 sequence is CASSEPGAGEAFF. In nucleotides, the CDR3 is TGTGCCAGCAGTGAACCGGGTGCGGGTGAAGCTTTCTTT.

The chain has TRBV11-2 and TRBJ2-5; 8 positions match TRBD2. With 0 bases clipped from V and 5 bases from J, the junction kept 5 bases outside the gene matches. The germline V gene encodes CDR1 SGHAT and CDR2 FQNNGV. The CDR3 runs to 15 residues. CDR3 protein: CASSLDRGGWETQYF. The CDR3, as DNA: TGTGCCAGCAGCTTAGACCGGGGGGGCTGGGAGACCCAGTACTTC.

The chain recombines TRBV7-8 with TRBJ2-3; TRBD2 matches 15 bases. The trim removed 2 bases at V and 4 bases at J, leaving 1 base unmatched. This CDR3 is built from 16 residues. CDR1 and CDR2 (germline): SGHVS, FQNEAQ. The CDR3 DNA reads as TGTGCCAGCAGCTTACGGACTAGCGGGGGGGCAGATACGCAGTATTTT. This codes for CASSLRTSGGADTQYF.

CDR3 DNA sequence: TGTGCCAGCAGCGCCCGGGACAGGGTCCACGAGCAGTACTTC. Residues: CASSARDRVHEQYF. The rearrangement joins TRBV7-8 to TRBJ2-7; 9 positions match TRBD1. The CDR3 extends over 14 amino acids. The V gene end was trimmed by 5 bases and the J gene end by 5 bases; junction bases not matched to a gene: 7. Looked up from germline, CDR1 is SGHVS and CDR2 is FQNEAQ.

CDR3 bases: TGTGCCAGCACCCGACTGTGGGGCCTCCAGACCCAGTACTTC. Protein: CASTRLWGLQTQYF. The rearrangement links TRBV6-5 to TRBJ2-5; possibly TRBD1 for D (5 bases). Per germline, CDR1 MNHEY and CDR2 SVGAGI. V lost 7 bases to trimming and J lost 6 bases, with 18 bases between them. This CDR3 has 14 residues.

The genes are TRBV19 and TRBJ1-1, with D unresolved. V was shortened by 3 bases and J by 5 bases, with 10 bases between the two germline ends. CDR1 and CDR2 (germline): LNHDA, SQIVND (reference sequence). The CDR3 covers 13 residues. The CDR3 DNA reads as TGTGCCAGTAGTATCCTTTCTAGGACTGAAGCTTTCTTT. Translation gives CASSILSRTEAFF.

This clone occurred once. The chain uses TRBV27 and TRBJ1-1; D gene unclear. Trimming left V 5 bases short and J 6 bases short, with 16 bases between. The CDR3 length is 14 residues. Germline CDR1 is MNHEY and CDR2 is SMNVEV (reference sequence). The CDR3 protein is CASSPGWEIAEAFF. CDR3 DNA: TGTGCCAGCAGTCCGGGATGGGAAATTGCTGAAGCTTTCTTT.

In DNA, the CDR3 is TGTGCGATCGCCAAGACTAGCGGGGGGCGGGGCACAGATACGCAGTATTTT. It is translated as CAIAKTSGGRGTDTQYF. This chain joins TRBV2 and TRBJ2-3; 13 bases are a match to TRBD2. CDR3 length: 17 residues. Germline CDR1 SNHLY, CDR2 FYNNEI.

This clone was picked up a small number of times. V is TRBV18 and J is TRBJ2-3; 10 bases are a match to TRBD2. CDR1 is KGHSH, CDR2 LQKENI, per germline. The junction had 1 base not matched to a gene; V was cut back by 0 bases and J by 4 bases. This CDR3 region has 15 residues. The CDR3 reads CASSPPLAGADTQYF. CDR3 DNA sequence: TGTGCCAGCTCACCACCGCTAGCGGGGGCAGATACGCAGTATTTT.

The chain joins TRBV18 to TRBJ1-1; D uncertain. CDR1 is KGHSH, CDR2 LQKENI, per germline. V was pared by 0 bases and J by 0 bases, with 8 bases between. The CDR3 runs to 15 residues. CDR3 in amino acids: CASSPPSKLNTEAFF. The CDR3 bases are TGTGCCAGCTCACCACCCAGTAAATTGAACACTGAAGCTTTCTTT.